A single sample is the source of the 10 T cell receptor beta chains below, sequenced in a study of T cell changes during pregnancy in multiple sclerosis. Measured with immunoSEQ multiplex PCR; TCRdb has only the in-frame clones, and not every one. The sample has about 36,000 clones, over 75% seen once. The specimen was CD8+ T cells from peripheral blood mononuclear cells, collected in the third trimester of pregnancy. All receptors come from a female donor with multiple sclerosis, enrolled in a pregnancy study.

The chain has TRBV6-1 and TRBJ2-2; 9 nucleotides align to TRBD1. CDR1 MNHNS and CDR2 SASEGT come from the germline V gene. V was pared by 3 bases and J by 6 bases, with 8 bases of the junction left unmatched. The length of the CDR3 is 16 residues. The CDR3 is CASSEVPDRGPGELFF. The CDR3 nucleotides read TGTGCCAGCAGTGAGGTCCCGGACAGGGGTCCCGGGGAGCTGTTTTTT.

The rearrangement joins TRBV6-1 to TRBJ1-3, with 9 positions matching TRBD1. The germline V gene encodes CDR1 MNHNS and CDR2 SASEGT. The CDR3 has 16 amino acids. V shed 2 bases, J shed 0 bases, and the junction held 2 bases outside the gene matches. In DNA form, the CDR3 reads TGTGCCAGCAGTGAAAACAGGGGGCACTCTGGAAACACCATATATTTT. Residues: CASSENRGHSGNTIYF.

The V gene is TRBV10-3, the J gene TRBJ2-1; 8 nucleotides agree with TRBD2. Germline trimming cut 3 bases from V and 0 bases from J; bases unmatched to any gene: 7. This CDR3 has 17 amino acids. CDR1 and CDR2 from the germline V gene are ENHRY and SYGVKD. The CDR3 protein is CAISDRSGTSSYNEQFF. CDR3 sequence (DNA): TGTGCCATCAGTGATCGTTCCGGGACTAGCTCCTACAATGAGCAGTTCTTC.

The chain uses TRBV5-6 and TRBJ2-7, with a possible D match to TRBD1 (5 bases). The CDR3 extends over 15 amino acids. Germline loops: CDR1 SGHDT, CDR2 YYEEEE. V lost 4 bases and J lost 0, with 14 bases in between. DNA for the CDR3: TGTGCCAGCAGCATCGACAGTTCAAGCTCCTACGAGCAGTACTTC. Protein: CASSIDSSSSYEQYF.

The rearrangement joins TRBV13 to TRBJ2-1; possibly TRBD2 for D (7 bases). V lost 2 bases to trimming and J lost 5 bases, with 16 bases between them. The CDR3 consists of 16 residues. Per the germline V gene, CDR1 is PRHDT and CDR2 is FYEKMQ (reference sequence). The CDR3 spells CASSLRGRASDNEQFF. CDR3 in DNA: TGTGCCAGCAGCTTAAGGGGGAGGGCATCGGACAATGAGCAGTTCTTC.

This clone occurred once. This rearrangement joins TRBV5-4 to TRBJ2-5; D is possibly TRBD2 (5 bases). The CDR3 sequence is 16 residues long. Germline CDR1 is SGHNT and CDR2 is YYREEE (reference sequence). V lost 0 bases and J lost 5, with 17 bases in between. The CDR3 DNA sequence: TGTGCCAGCAGCTTGGATTTACTAGATTTAGGGGAGACCCAGTACTTC. Its protein is CASSLDLLDLGETQYF.

This clone occurred once. The chain is built from TRBV30 and TRBJ1-2; D uncertain. Trimming took 4 bases from V and 0 from J, leaving 18 bases between them. The CDR3 consists of 16 residues. The V gene's germline CDR1 is GTSNPN and CDR2 SVGIG (reference sequence). The CDR3 region has the DNA TGTGCCTGGACCCCTCGTCTGTGGGAGACTAACTATGGCTACACCTTC. Protein sequence: CAWTPRLWETNYGYTF.

The chain joins TRBV7-8 to TRBJ1-2, with D unresolved. V dropped 5 bases and J dropped 0 bases, with 10 bases sitting between them. CDR3 size: 14 residues. Germline V gives CDR1 SGHVS, CDR2 FQNEAQ. CDR3 residues: CASSPTDTNYGYTF. CDR3 sequence (DNA): TGTGCCAGCAGCCCCACTGATACTAACTATGGCTACACCTTC.

This rearrangement joins TRBV5-1 to TRBJ2-7; 14 nucleotides line up with TRBD2. The CDR3 sequence is 16 residues long. V was pared by 4 bases and J by 2 bases, with 5 bases of the junction left unmatched. The germline CDR1 and CDR2 sequences are SGHRS and YFSETQ. The CDR3 bases are TGCGCCAGCAGCCAGCTGACTAGCGGGAGGGCCTACGAGCAGTACTTC. As protein: CASSQLTSGRAYEQYF.

The gene calls are TRBV19 and TRBJ2-1; TRBD2 is a possible D gene (6 bases). This CDR3 has 17 residues. V was cut by 7 bases and J by 5 bases, with 24 bases left in between. In germline, CDR1 is LNHDA, CDR2 SQIVND (reference sequence). The CDR3 loop is CASTTWPAASVNNEQFF. The CDR3 coding sequence is TGTGCCAGTACCACTTGGCCCGCGGCTAGCGTTAACAATGAGCAGTTCTTC.